Below are 4 T cell receptor beta chains sequenced from a single sample in a study of long-term antiretroviral therapy in people with HIV. immunoSEQ v3.0 was run at survey level. Clones were sequenced by immunoSEQ multiplex PCR, and TCRdb holds only the in-frame ones, with some missing. The sample lists about 28,000 clones, around 80% occurring once. The material sequenced was unsorted PBMCs, taken 1.5 years before starting antiretroviral therapy. These receptors all stem from a man between 18 and 35 years old with HIV.

J is TRBJ1-2 and V is TRBV5-4, with 9 bases matching TRBD1. Trimming took 6 bases from V and 3 from J; bases not matched to a gene: 12. Per germline, CDR1 SGHNT and CDR2 YYREEE (reference sequence). The CDR3 is 16 residues long. CDR3 amino acids: CASTSLTGQGYYGYTF. CDR3 DNA sequence: TGTGCCAGCACCTCTCTGACGGGACAGGGTTACTATGGCTACACCTTC.

This clone showed up just once. The rearrangement joins TRBV27 to TRBJ2-1; tentatively, D is TRBD2 (6 bases). The CDR3 runs to 13 residues. V gave up 5 bases and J gave up 8 bases, with 13 bases separating them. CDR1 is MNHEY, CDR2 SMNVEV, per germline (reference sequence). The DNA for the CDR3 is TGTGCCAGCAGTCTCGGAGGGGTTGATGAGCAGTTCTTC. Encoded protein: CASSLGGVDEQFF.

This chain connects TRBV7-9 to TRBJ2-1; no clear D gene. The germline V gene encodes CDR1 SEHNR and CDR2 FQNEAQ (reference sequence). V was cut by 5 bases and J by 5 bases, with 13 bases left in between. This CDR3 contains 14 residues. CDR3 sequence (DNA): TGTGCCAGCAGCCCTTTAAGTGTGAACAATGAGCAGTTCTTC. Amino acid sequence: CASSPLSVNNEQFF.

This chain connects TRBV7-2 to TRBJ2-5, with D hard to call. CDR3 length equals 13 residues. Germline values: CDR1 SGHTA, CDR2 FQGNSA. Trimming took 3 bases from V and 2 from J, leaving 7 bases between them. CDR3 loop: CASSFLQQETQYF. CDR3 nucleotide sequence: TGTGCCAGCAGCTTCTTGCAGCAAGAGACCCAGTACTTC.